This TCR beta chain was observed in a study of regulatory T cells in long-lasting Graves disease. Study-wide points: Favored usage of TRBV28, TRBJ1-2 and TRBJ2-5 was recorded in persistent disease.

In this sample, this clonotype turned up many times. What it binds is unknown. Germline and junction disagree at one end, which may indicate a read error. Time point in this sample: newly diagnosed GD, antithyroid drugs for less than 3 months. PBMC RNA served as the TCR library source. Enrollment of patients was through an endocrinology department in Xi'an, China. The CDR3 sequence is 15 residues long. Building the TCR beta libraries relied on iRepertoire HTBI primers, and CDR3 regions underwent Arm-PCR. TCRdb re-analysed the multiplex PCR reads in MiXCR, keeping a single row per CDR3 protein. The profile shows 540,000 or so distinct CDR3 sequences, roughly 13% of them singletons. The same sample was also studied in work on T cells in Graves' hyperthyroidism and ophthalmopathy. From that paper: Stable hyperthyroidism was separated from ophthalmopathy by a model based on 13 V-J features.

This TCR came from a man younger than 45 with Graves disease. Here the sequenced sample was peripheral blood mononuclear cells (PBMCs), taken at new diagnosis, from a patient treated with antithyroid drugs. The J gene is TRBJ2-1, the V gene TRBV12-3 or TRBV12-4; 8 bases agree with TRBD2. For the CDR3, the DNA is TGTGCCAGCAGCTTAGCGGGACCCTCCTACAATGAGCAGTTCTTC. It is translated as CASSLAGPSYNEQFF.